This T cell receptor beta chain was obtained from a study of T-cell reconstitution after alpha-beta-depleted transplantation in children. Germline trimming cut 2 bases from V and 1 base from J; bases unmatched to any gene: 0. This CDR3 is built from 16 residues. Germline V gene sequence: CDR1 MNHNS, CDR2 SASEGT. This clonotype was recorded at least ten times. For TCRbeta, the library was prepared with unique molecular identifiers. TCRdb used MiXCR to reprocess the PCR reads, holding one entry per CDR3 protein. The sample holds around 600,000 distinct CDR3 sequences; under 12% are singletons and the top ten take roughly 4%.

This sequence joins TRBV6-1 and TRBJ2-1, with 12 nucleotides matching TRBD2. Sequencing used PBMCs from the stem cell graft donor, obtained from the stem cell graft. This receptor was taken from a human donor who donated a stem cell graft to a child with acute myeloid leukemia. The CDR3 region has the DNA TGTGCCAGCAGTGAACTAGCGGGAGGGTCCTACAATGAGCAGTTCTTC. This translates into CASSELAGGSYNEQFF.